Following are 25 T cell receptor beta chains from one sample sequenced in a study of T cell responses to AZD1222 COVID-19 vaccine. The table came from immunoSEQ multiplex PCR; TCRdb's copy has only in-frame clones and leaves some out. The top ten hold 8.5% to 10% of the sample, which has more than 100,000 clones, roughly 87% seen once. The material was peripheral blood, obtained on day 0 of AZD1222 vaccination. These receptors were collected from an adult in good health.

The CDR3 sequence is CASSQPSDSSSSYNEQFF. For the CDR3, the DNA is TGTGCCAGCAGCCAACCCAGCGACAGTTCCAGCTCCTACAATGAGCAGTTCTTC. The chain recombines TRBV4-2 with TRBJ2-1; D might be TRBD1 (5 bases). Trimming removed 2 bases from V and 0 bases from J, with 17 bases in between. Germline CDR1 reads LGHNA; CDR2 reads YNFKEQ. There are 18 residues in the CDR3.

This rearrangement joins TRBV27 to TRBJ2-3, with 8 bases identical to TRBD1. J lost 3 bases, V lost 2 bases, and 16 bases had no gene match. The CDR3 is 19 amino acids. Looked up from germline, CDR1 is MNHEY and CDR2 is SMNVEV (reference sequence). The CDR3 loop is CASSLNGRGLYGVTDTQYF. The CDR3 DNA follows: TGTGCCAGCAGTTTAAACGGCAGGGGGCTTTATGGAGTAACAGATACGCAGTATTTT.

The CDR3 nucleotides are TGTGCCACCGCCCCGGGACTAGCCTTCTCCTACGAGCAGTACTTC. This sequence encodes CATAPGLAFSYEQYF. The rearrangement uses TRBV28 and TRBJ2-7; 9 positions agree with TRBD2. The CDR3 sequence is 15 residues long. Germline loops: CDR1 MDHEN, CDR2 SYDVKM. The V gene end was trimmed by 10 bases and the J gene end by 0 bases; junction bases not matched to a gene: 10. The complete variable domain, with remaining parts taken from reference TRBV28 and TRBJ2-7, reads DVKVTQSSRYLVKRTGEKVFLECVQDMDHENMFWYRQDPGLGLRLIYFSYDVKMKEKGDIPEGYSVSREKKERFSLILESASTNQTSMYLCATAPGLAFSYEQYFGPGTRLTVT.

The genes are TRBV19 and TRBJ1-4, with TRBD1 matching 7 bases. CDR1 is LNHDA and CDR2 is SQIVND in the germline V gene (reference sequence). V lost 5 bases, J lost 4 bases, and 4 bases stayed unmatched. The CDR3 is 14 amino acids. DNA of the CDR3: TGTGCCAGTAGTTCGGACAGGCTTAATGAAAAACTGTTTTTT. Amino acid sequence: CASSSDRLNEKLFF.

V and J are TRBV5-1 and TRBJ2-1, with 12 bases that match TRBD2. The CDR3 runs to 16 residues. Germline V lookup: CDR1 SGHRS, CDR2 YFSETQ. Trimming removed 4 bases from V and 3 bases from J; junction bases left unmatched: 5. The CDR3 bases are TGCGCCAGCAGCATAACTAGCGGGGGGATCTACAATGAGCAGTTCTTC. This encodes CASSITSGGIYNEQFF.

V and J are TRBV9 and TRBJ1-2; D not resolved. This CDR3 spans 14 amino acids. V was cut by 0 bases and J by 2 bases, with 8 bases left in between. The germline CDR1 and CDR2 sequences are SGDLS and YYNGEE. CDR3 loop: CASSVEPANYGYTF. The CDR3 nucleotides are TGTGCCAGCAGCGTAGAGCCAGCAAACTATGGCTACACCTTC.

The chain is built from TRBV3-1 (or the pseudogene TRBV3-2) and TRBJ2-7, with 7 bases matching TRBD1. The CDR3 consists of 16 residues. Germline values: CDR1 LGHDT, CDR2 YNNKEL (reference sequence). With 2 bases clipped from V and 1 base from J, the junction kept 8 bases outside the gene matches. The CDR3: CASSQPGTVPSYEQYF. The CDR3 bases are TGTGCCAGCAGCCAACCCGGGACAGTCCCTTCCTACGAGCAGTACTTC.

V is TRBV7-2 and J is TRBJ1-3, with D perhaps matching TRBD1 (5 bases). Trimming stripped 3 bases from V and 4 bases from J, with 19 bases between. This CDR3 region has 17 residues. CDR1 SGHTA and CDR2 FQGNSA come from the germline V gene. The CDR3 DNA sequence: TGTGCCAGCAGCTTTACACTCGGCGGGGCTCTGGGAAACACCATATATTTT. Protein product: CASSFTLGGALGNTIYF.

The V gene is TRBV27, the J gene TRBJ1-1; unclear D gene. Germline lookup yields CDR1 MNHEY and CDR2 SMNVEV (reference sequence). Deletions cut 10 bases from V and 1 base from J, with 13 bases between. This CDR3 comprises 13 residues. The CDR3: CATRRAGNTEAFF. CDR3 sequence (DNA): TGTGCCACCCGAAGGGCGGGGAACACTGAAGCTTTCTTT.

Here the CDR3 DNA reads TGTGCCAGTAGTATAGGACAGGGGGATGGCTACACCTTC. Protein sequence: CASSIGQGDGYTF. This chain joins TRBV19 and TRBJ1-2; 9 bases line up with TRBD1. Unmatched junction bases numbered 0, after V lost 1 base and J lost 6 bases. In germline, CDR1 is LNHDA, CDR2 SQIVND (reference sequence). The CDR3 contains 13 residues.

This chain uses TRBV30 with TRBJ1-5; TRBD1 matches 8 bases. Germline-derived CDR1 and CDR2 are GTSNPN and SVGIG (reference sequence). The CDR3 extends over 16 amino acids. The junction had 9 bases not matched to a gene; V was cut back by 0 bases and J by 5 bases. CDR3 amino acids: CAWSVGRGQVYQPQHF. Written as DNA, the CDR3 is TGTGCCTGGAGTGTTGGAAGGGGACAGGTTTATCAGCCCCAGCATTTT.

The CDR3: CASSYGPQTGELFF. The CDR3 nucleotides are TGTGCCAGCAGTTACGGGCCGCAAACCGGGGAGCTGTTTTTT. The chain combines TRBV6-5 with TRBJ2-2, with D hard to call. The CDR3 covers 14 residues. Germline V gene data show CDR1 as MNHEY and CDR2 as SVGAGI. V shed 2 bases and J shed 5 bases, with 9 bases lying between them.

The rearrangement uses TRBV5-4 and TRBJ1-1; D unclear. Per the germline V gene, CDR1 is SGHNT and CDR2 is YYREEE (reference sequence). The germline V and J ends were trimmed by 3 bases and 6 bases, with 9 bases remaining between them. This CDR3 is 12 amino acids long. The CDR3 DNA is TGTGCCAGCAGCTCCTTGGGTGCTGAAGCTTTCTTT. As protein: CASSSLGAEAFF.

J is TRBJ1-5 and V is TRBV7-2; maybe TRBD1 (5 bases). V gave up 1 base and J gave up 5 bases, with 12 bases separating them. Germline V gives CDR1 SGHTA, CDR2 FQGNSA. The CDR3 is 15 residues long. The CDR3 sequence: CASSLVPGSDQPQHF. The CDR3 DNA is TGTGCCAGCAGCTTAGTGCCAGGGTCGGATCAGCCCCAGCATTTT.

The chain combines TRBV12-3 or TRBV12-4 with TRBJ2-7; D unresolved. V dropped 3 bases and J dropped 0 bases, with 6 bases sitting between them. CDR3 length equals 13 residues. The CDR3: CASSFLSSYEQYF. Written as DNA, the CDR3 is TGTGCCAGCAGTTTTTTATCCTCCTACGAGCAGTACTTC.

The V gene is TRBV6-5, the J gene TRBJ1-1; 7 bases map to TRBD1. Germline V gene sequence: CDR1 MNHEY, CDR2 SVGAGI. The CDR3 consists of 13 residues. The junction had 2 bases not matched to a gene; V was cut back by 2 bases and J by 5 bases. CDR3: CASSYVTGTEAFF. DNA for the CDR3: TGTGCCAGCAGTTACGTGACAGGGACTGAAGCTTTCTTT.

The chain is built from TRBV5-4 and TRBJ1-2, with unresolved D. Trimming removed 5 bases from V and 4 bases from J, with 12 bases in between. CDR1 is SGHNT and CDR2 is YYREEE in the germline V gene (reference sequence). The CDR3 consists of 13 residues. CDR3 nucleotides: TGTGCCAGCAGGCATCAAGACACCTATGGCTACACCTTC. Translating it yields CASRHQDTYGYTF.

This clone was counted between two and nine times. V usage is TRBV7-9 and J usage is TRBJ2-1; the match to TRBD2 covers 12 bases. The CDR3 consists of 17 residues. V was pared by 4 bases and J by 8 bases, with 12 bases of the junction left unmatched. Per germline, CDR1 SEHNR and CDR2 FQNEAQ (reference sequence). As DNA, the CDR3 is TGTGCCAGCAGCTCCCCTACCCTAGCGGGAGGGTGGGATGAGCAGTTCTTC. Encoded protein: CASSSPTLAGGWDEQFF.

The gene calls are TRBV5-4 and TRBJ2-3, with a tentative D call TRBD1 (5 bases). From germline, CDR1 is SGHNT and CDR2 YYREEE (reference sequence). V was clipped by 2 bases and J by 3 bases, with 13 bases between them. There are 15 residues in the CDR3. CDR3 protein: CASSFVSDRTDTQYF. In nucleotides, the CDR3 is TGTGCCAGCAGCTTTGTCAGCGACAGAACAGATACGCAGTATTTT.

The CDR3 DNA reads TGTGCCAGCAGGGAATACAATGAGCAGTTCTTC. It codes for CASREYNEQFF. The chain has TRBV11-3 and TRBJ2-1; D unresolved. Germline V CDR1 and CDR2: SGHNT, YENEEA. The ends were cut back, 6 bases at V and 4 bases at J, with 4 bases in the middle. The CDR3 totals 11 residues. Filled out from reference TRBV11-3 and TRBJ2-1, the complete variable domain reads EAGVVQSPRYKIIEKKQPVAFWCNPISGHNTLYWYLQNLGQGPELLIRYENEEAVDDSQLPKDRFSAERLKGVDSTLKIQPAELGDSAVYLCASREYNEQFFGPGTRLTVL.

J is TRBJ2-7 and V is TRBV7-9; D gene unclear. Germline V gives CDR1 SEHNR, CDR2 FQNEAQ (reference sequence). This CDR3 contains 14 residues. Trimming took off 3 bases at V and 3 bases at J, with 12 bases between the two ends. CDR3 nucleotide sequence: TGTGCCAGCAGCTTTACCGGCAGTCGCTACGAGCAGTACTTC. This translates into CASSFTGSRYEQYF.

The V and J genes are TRBV9 and TRBJ1-2; D is undetermined. This CDR3 contains 12 residues. Germline CDR1 is SGDLS and CDR2 is YYNGEE. Trimming took 3 bases from V and 8 from J, leaving 11 bases between them. The CDR3 reads CASSEGFHGYTF. In DNA form, the CDR3 reads TGTGCCAGCAGCGAGGGTTTTCACGGCTACACCTTC.

The genes are TRBV28 and TRBJ2-7, with D unclear. This CDR3 is 14 amino acids long. V lost 2 bases and J 2 bases, leaving 10 bases between the germline ends. Germline assignment: CDR1 MDHEN and CDR2 SYDVKM. The CDR3 bases are TGTGCCAGCAGTTTAAGTCTCTCGGCCTACGAGCAGTACTTC. This translates into CASSLSLSAYEQYF.

The chain uses TRBV2 and TRBJ2-1; 10 bases match TRBD2. The germline V gene has CDR1 SNHLY and CDR2 FYNNEI. Trimming at V came to 8 bases and at J to 6 bases, leaving 10 bases not matched to a gene. The CDR3 has 15 amino acids. CDR3 residues: CASGSGGILRNEQFF. Written as DNA, the CDR3 is TGTGCCAGCGGTAGCGGGGGGATTCTTCGCAATGAGCAGTTCTTC.

The chain has TRBV6-2 or TRBV6-3 and TRBJ2-2, with 10 bases fitting TRBD1. There are 15 residues in the CDR3. Trimming cost V 4 bases and J 7 bases; bases outside gene matches: 6. Germline CDR1 MNHEY, CDR2 SVGEGT. The CDR3 DNA is TGTGCCAGCAGTTCGACAGGGGGCTTAGACGGGGAGCTGTTTTTT. Residues: CASSSTGGLDGELFF.